This TCR beta chain is drawn from a study of post-analysis software for immune sequencing data. Germline V gives CDR1 MNHEY, CDR2 SVGAGI. V gave up 6 bases and J gave up 3 bases; unmatched junction bases: 3. This CDR3 has 15 residues. Study-level points and caveats: Patients had higher frequencies than controls of four to six TRBV segments, including TRBV5-6, TRBV5-1 and TRBV20-1.

Every TCR beta cDNA library bore unique molecular identifiers. TCRdb reprocessed the PCR reads with MiXCR, giving one entry per CDR3 protein. The sample shows 350,000 to 450,000 distinct CDR3 sequences, roughly 38% of them seen only once. As for this clonotype: Its target is unknown.

Sequencing was carried out using blood. The sequence was obtained from a girl aged 10 to 17 with multiple sclerosis. The chain uses TRBV6-5 and TRBJ1-6; 9 bases are shared with TRBD1. This CDR3 is CASSRQGGYNSPLHF. The CDR3 nucleotides read TGTGCCAGCAGCCGACAGGGGGGCTATAATTCACCCCTCCACTTT.